The clone carrying this T cell receptor beta chain was seen a handful of times. The data are from a study of T cell responses to AZD1222 COVID-19 vaccine. The V gene lost 1 base and the J gene lost 6 bases, with 4 bases spanning the gap. The CDR3 runs 13 residues. In germline, CDR1 is MGHRA, CDR2 YSYEKL. Assay: immunoSEQ multiplex PCR; the TCRdb copy retains only in-frame clones and omits some. This sample yields roughly 75,000 clones, of which roughly 91% are seen a single time; around 20% belongs to the top ten. The TCR comes from an adult who received the AZD1222 COVID-19 vaccine. The rearrangement joins TRBV4-1 to TRBJ1-6; no reliable D call. Specimen: peripheral blood, collected 28 days after the second AZD1222 dose. The CDR3 is CASSQVGNSPLHF. The CDR3 nucleotides are TGCGCCAGCAGCCAAGTGGGTAATTCACCCCTCCACTTT.